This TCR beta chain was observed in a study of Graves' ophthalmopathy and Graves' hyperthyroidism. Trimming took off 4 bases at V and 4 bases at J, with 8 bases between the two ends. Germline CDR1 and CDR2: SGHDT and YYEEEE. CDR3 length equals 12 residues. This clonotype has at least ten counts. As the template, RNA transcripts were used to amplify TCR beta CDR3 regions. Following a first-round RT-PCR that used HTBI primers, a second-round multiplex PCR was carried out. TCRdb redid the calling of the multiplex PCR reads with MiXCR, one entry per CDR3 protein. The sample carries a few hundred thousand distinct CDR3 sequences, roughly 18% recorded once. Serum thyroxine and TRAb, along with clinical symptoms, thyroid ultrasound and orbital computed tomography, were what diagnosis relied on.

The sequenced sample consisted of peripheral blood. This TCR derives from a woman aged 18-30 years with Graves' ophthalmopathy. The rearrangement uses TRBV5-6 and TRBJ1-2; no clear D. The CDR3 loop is CASSQISYGYTF. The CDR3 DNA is TGTGCCAGCAGCCAAATCTCCTATGGCTACACCTTC.